What follows are 30 T cell receptor beta chains derived from one specimen sequenced in a study of identical twins. TCRdb reprocessed the 5' RACE reads via MiXCR and lists one record per CDR3 protein. The repertoire holds 1.5 million to 2 million distinct CDR3 sequences, with about 30% as singletons. Material: cord blood. These receptors came from a newborn girl in good health.

The chain employs TRBV29-1 and TRBJ2-3; 8 positions agree with TRBD2. The CDR3 covers 12 residues. CDR1 and CDR2 from the germline V gene are SQVTM and ANQGSEA. The CDR3 DNA follows: TGCGGCTCCACTCCCGGGAGGGGTACGCAGTATTTT. Translated: CGSTPGRGTQYF.

With respect to this clonotype: Here the CDR3 omits its conserved ending phenylalanine or tryptophan, so a read error is the likely source. The chain uses TRBV12-3 or TRBV12-4 and TRBJ2-1; 13 bases line up with TRBD2. V lost 5 bases to trimming and J lost 10 bases; unmatched junction nucleotides: 5. CDR3 length: 14 amino acids. In DNA form, the CDR3 reads TGTGCCAGCAGTCCGGGACTAGCGGGATGGGAGCAGTTCTGC. As protein: CASSPGLAGWEQFC.

This chain connects TRBV21-1 to TRBJ2-7. TRBV21-1 is a pseudogene locus. This CDR3 region has 16 residues. The DNA of the CDR3 is TGTGCCAGCAGCAAAGAGTCAGCGTTAAGACCCTACGAGCAGTACTTC. Protein: CASSKESALRPYEQYF.

This clonotype has just a few counts. The chain uses TRBV6-1 and TRBJ2-1, with TRBD1 as a possible D gene (6 bases). V lost 4 bases, J lost 13 bases, and 23 bases lay in between. The length of the CDR3 is 15 residues. From germline, CDR1 is MNHNS and CDR2 SASEGT. This chain's CDR3 is CASSGRPGAWGVQFF. The CDR3 DNA is TGTGCCAGCAGTGGTCGGCCAGGGGCTTGGGGAGTTCAGTTCTTC.

The rearrangement uses TRBV4-2 and TRBJ2-7, with D possibly TRBD2 on 5 matching bases. The CDR3 has 15 amino acids. V shed 1 base and J shed 0 bases, with 10 bases lying between them. Germline V gives CDR1 LGHNA, CDR2 YNFKEQ. In nucleotides, the CDR3 is TGTGCCAGCAGCCAAGTTGACCGGGACTCCTACGAGCAGTACTTC. It codes for CASSQVDRDSYEQYF.

This chain uses TRBV3-1 with TRBJ2-7; D is perhaps TRBD1 (5 bases). The CDR3 consists of 14 residues. In germline, CDR1 is LGHDT, CDR2 YNNKEL (reference sequence). V lost 4 bases, J lost 0 bases, and 10 bases lay in between. CDR3 amino acids: CASSLQTDSYEQYF. CDR3 DNA: TGTGCCAGCAGCCTCCAGACAGACTCCTACGAGCAGTACTTC.

This clonotype was seen a few times. The chain carries TRBV20-1 and TRBJ2-7; the match to TRBD2 covers 7 bases. V shed 4 bases and J 2 bases; nucleotides not matched to a gene: 2. In germline, CDR1 is DFQATT, CDR2 SNEGSKA (reference sequence). This CDR3 spans 12 amino acids. The CDR3 DNA sequence: TGCAGTGCTAAGGGAGGGCCCTACGAGCAGTACTTC. This encodes CSAKGGPYEQYF.

This clonotype was found a few times. This chain links TRBV13 with TRBJ2-1, with 8 bases that match TRBD2. The germline V gene encodes CDR1 PRHDT and CDR2 FYEKMQ (reference sequence). CDR3 size: 15 residues. J lost 6 bases, V lost 6 bases, and 10 bases had no gene match. The DNA of the CDR3 is TGTGCCAGCAGTCCGACGGGACTAGTCTTCAATGAGCAGTTCTTC. It codes for CASSPTGLVFNEQFF.

V gene TRBV13 combines with J gene TRBJ2-3, with D tentatively TRBD2 (6 bases). The CDR3 has 14 residues. The germline V gene has CDR1 PRHDT and CDR2 FYEKMQ (reference sequence). Trimming removed 3 bases from V and 4 bases from J, with 11 bases in between. The DNA of the CDR3 is TGTGCCAGCAGCTTCGGCAGGGAGGCAGATACGCAGTATTTT. Translated, it gives CASSFGREADTQYF.

This chain connects TRBV20-1 to TRBJ1-5; D possibly corresponds to TRBD1 (5 bases). The germline CDR1 and CDR2 sequences are DFQATT and SNEGSKA (reference sequence). This CDR3 spans 14 amino acids. The V end lost 3 bases, the J end lost 0 bases, and 9 bases lay between the germline ends. The chain's CDR3 is CSASAGHSNQPQHF. In nucleotides, the CDR3 is TGCAGTGCTAGTGCGGGGCATAGCAATCAGCCCCAGCATTTT.

DNA of the CDR3: TGTGCCAGCTCACCAACAGGGCGTATCTATGGCTACACCTTC. As protein: CASSPTGRIYGYTF. The chain carries TRBV18 and TRBJ1-2; D is possibly TRBD1 (6 bases). The CDR3 is 14 residues long. From germline, CDR1 is KGHSH and CDR2 LQKENI. Trimming took off 2 bases at V and 4 bases at J, with 11 bases between the two ends. The full variable domain, in which reference TRBV18 and TRBJ1-2 provide the parts outside the CDR3, is NAGVMQNPRHLVRRRGQEARLRCSPMKGHSHVYWYRQLPEEGLKFMVYLQKENIIDESGMPKERFSAEFPKEGPSILRIQQVVRGDSAAYFCASSPTGRIYGYTFGSGTRLTVV.

With respect to this clonotype: Mismatch with germline at one junction end may stem from a read error. The V call is TRBV10-3, the J call TRBJ1-1; D is uncertain. Germline lookup yields CDR1 ENHRY and CDR2 SYGVKD. The CDR3 runs to 17 residues. CDR3 sequence: CATSESKAGDLNTEAFF. The CDR3 nucleotides read TGTGCCACCAGTGAGTCCAAGGCCGGTGATTTGAACACTGAAGCTTTCTTT.

This clonotype has just a few counts. A junction boundary mismatches the germline segment, possibly from a read error. This chain joins TRBV29-1 and TRBJ2-1; D may match TRBD1 or TRBD2 (5 bases each). CDR3 length: 14 residues. CDR1 SQVTM and CDR2 ANQGSEA come from the germline V gene. The CDR3 loop is CSVAVWDQYNEHFF. The CDR3 bases are TGCAGCGTTGCCGTATGGGACCAGTACAATGAGCACTTCTTC.

In its sample, this clonotype was seen a few times. This chain uses TRBV6-5 with TRBJ2-3; 10 bases are a match to TRBD2. V gave up 0 bases and J gave up 2 bases; unmatched junction bases: 5. There are 17 residues in the CDR3. Germline CDR1 is MNHEY and CDR2 is SVGAGI. The CDR3 region is CASSYSILAGLTDTQYF. The CDR3 DNA sequence: TGTGCCAGCAGTTACTCTATACTAGCGGGACTCACAGATACGCAGTATTTT.

V is TRBV6-5 and J is TRBJ2-2; 11 bases map to TRBD2. V was pared by 6 bases and J by 6 bases, with 6 bases of the junction left unmatched. This CDR3 has 15 amino acids. The V gene's germline CDR1 is MNHEY and CDR2 SVGAGI. The CDR3: CASRKTSGSSGELFF. As DNA, the CDR3 is TGTGCCAGCAGGAAAACTAGCGGGAGCTCCGGGGAGCTGTTTTTT.

This clonotype appeared a few times. This CDR3 is CASSLFRTGELFF. DNA for the CDR3: TGTGCCAGCAGTTTATTTCGCACCGGGGAGCTGTTTTTT. The chain carries TRBV27 and TRBJ2-2; D is unclear. The V gene lost 1 base and the J gene lost 4 bases, with 4 bases spanning the gap. The CDR3 totals 13 residues. Germline CDR1 is MNHEY and CDR2 is SMNVEV (reference sequence).

This chain uses TRBV6-1 with TRBJ1-5; D gene ambiguous. The CDR3 is made up of 11 amino acids. Between the trimmed V and J ends, which lost 2 bases and 7 bases, there was a span of 3 bases. Germline values: CDR1 MNHNS, CDR2 SASEGT. The CDR3 spells CASSEPQPQHF. CDR3 nucleotide sequence: TGTGCCAGCAGTGAACCCCAGCCCCAGCATTTT.

This clonotype was picked up many times. This rearrangement joins TRBV6-1 to TRBJ1-4, with 7 bases identical to TRBD1. The CDR3 runs to 13 residues. In germline, CDR1 is MNHNS, CDR2 SASEGT. The ends lost 6 bases at V and 5 bases at J; junction bases unmatched: 3. CDR3: CASSRDRNEKLFF. The CDR3 DNA reads TGTGCCAGCAGCCGGGACAGAAATGAAAAACTGTTTTTT.

The V gene is TRBV15, the J gene TRBJ2-7; possible D gene TRBD2, 6 bases. V was cut by 3 bases and J by 0 bases, with 21 bases left in between. The germline V gene encodes CDR1 LNHNV and CDR2 YYDKDF (reference sequence). The CDR3 sequence is 18 residues long. Here the CDR3 reads CATSSEPLGSLSSYEQYF. In DNA, the CDR3 is TGTGCCACCAGCAGTGAGCCCCTCGGGAGTTTAAGCTCCTACGAGCAGTACTTC.

This clonotype was counted a few times. The chain has TRBV4-2 and TRBJ2-1; 12 bases align to TRBD2. This CDR3 is 19 amino acids long. The germline V gene has CDR1 LGHNA and CDR2 YNFKEQ. V lost 1 base and J lost 0; bases outside the gene matches: 7. The CDR3 DNA is TGTGCCAGCAGCCAAGGAGTTACTAGCGGGGGGAACTCCTACAATGAGCAGTTCTTC. This sequence encodes CASSQGVTSGGNSYNEQFF.

CDR3 sequence reads: CSARDYRGNYGYTF. CDR3 nucleotides: TGCAGTGCTAGAGATTATAGGGGGAACTATGGCTACACCTTC. This chain connects TRBV20-1 to TRBJ1-2; weak D call: TRBD1 (6 bases). CDR3 length: 14 residues. Trimming removed 0 bases from V and 2 bases from J, with 10 bases in between. Looked up from germline, CDR1 is DFQATT and CDR2 is SNEGSKA (reference sequence).

The rearrangement joins TRBV7-2 to TRBJ2-7; 8 bases are a match to TRBD2. CDR3 length: 14 amino acids. The V gene end was trimmed by 3 bases and the J gene end by 7 bases; junction bases not matched to a gene: 8. Germline V gene lookup returns CDR1 SGHTA and CDR2 FQGNSA. The CDR3 DNA is TGTGCCAGCAGCTTTCCGGCGGGGGGCAATGAGCAGTACTTC. Its translation is CASSFPAGGNEQYF.

The table lists this clonotype with a few counts. CDR3 region: CASSFYGATNEKLFF. The CDR3 DNA is TGTGCCAGCAGTTTTTACGGGGCAACTAATGAAAAACTGTTTTTT. This chain joins TRBV28 and TRBJ1-4; D gene unclear. Germline V lookup: CDR1 MDHEN, CDR2 SYDVKM. The CDR3 sequence is 15 residues long. V lost 3 bases to trimming and J lost 0 bases, with 8 bases between them.

The chain joins TRBV25-1 to TRBJ2-1; 11 bases are shared with TRBD2. J lost 4 bases, V lost 6 bases, and 5 bases had no gene match. The CDR3 runs 15 residues. Germline-derived CDR1 and CDR2 are MGHDK and SYGVNS. In DNA, the CDR3 is TGTGCCAGCAGCGCTAGCGGGAGGTTGTACAATGAGCAGTTCTTC. Its protein product is CASSASGRLYNEQFF.

The chain has TRBV7-8 and TRBJ2-5; possibly TRBD1 or TRBD2 for D (6 bases each). Germline assignment: CDR1 SGHVS and CDR2 FQNEAQ. Trimming pared 1 base from V and 11 bases from J, leaving 23 bases between. The CDR3 contains 16 residues. In DNA, the CDR3 is TGTGCCAGCAGCTTAGATCTGGGGGGCCCCCACAATGAGCAGTACTTC. This sequence encodes CASSLDLGGPHNEQYF.

The rearrangement links TRBV7-9 to TRBJ1-1; possible D gene TRBD1, 5 bases. There are 18 residues in the CDR3. Germline V gene sequence: CDR1 SEHNR, CDR2 FQNEAQ (reference sequence). V was trimmed by 7 bases and J by 0 bases, leaving 24 bases between them. The CDR3 is CASTPNRDDASMNTEAFF. In DNA, the CDR3 is TGTGCCAGCACCCCCAACCGGGACGACGCGTCCATGAACACTGAAGCTTTCTTT.

This chain joins TRBV25-1 and TRBJ1-2, with D hard to call. Germline CDR1 is MGHDK and CDR2 is SYGVNS. CDR3 length: 13 amino acids. Trimming left V 2 bases short and J 4 bases short, with 8 bases between. The CDR3 spells CASSEVTSYGYTF. The CDR3 DNA sequence: TGTGCCAGCAGTGAAGTTACTAGCTATGGCTACACCTTC.

This clonotype was seen more than once but under ten times. The chain couples TRBV27 to TRBJ2-3; TRBD2 matches 14 bases. The CDR3 is 18 amino acids. From germline, CDR1 is MNHEY and CDR2 SMNVEV (reference sequence). The junction had 9 bases not matched to a gene; V was cut back by 7 bases and J by 0 bases. The CDR3 loop is CASTPRTSGRSSTDTQYF. As DNA, the CDR3 is TGTGCCAGCACCCCCAGGACTAGCGGGAGGTCTAGCACAGATACGCAGTATTTT.

This clonotype came up a few times. This sequence joins TRBV3-1 and TRBJ2-1; 9 nucleotides agree with TRBD2. CDR1 and CDR2 from the germline V gene are LGHDT and YNNKEL (reference sequence). Trimming at V came to 0 bases and at J to 7 bases, leaving 10 bases not matched to a gene. The CDR3 is 17 residues long. The CDR3 DNA follows: TGTGCCAGCAGCCAAGATGCGGCGGGAGGGCCGAGAAATGAGCAGTTCTTC. Amino acids: CASSQDAAGGPRNEQFF.

The chain recombines TRBV20-1 with TRBJ2-7; D unclear. Trimming removed 7 bases from V and 7 bases from J, with 11 bases in between. The CDR3 has 10 residues. The germline V gene has CDR1 DFQATT and CDR2 SNEGSKA (reference sequence). The CDR3 here is CSVMANEQYF. The CDR3 DNA sequence: TGCAGTGTTATGGCGAATGAGCAGTACTTC.